This TCR beta chain came from a study of glioma-infiltrating T cells. The wider study: Dexamethasone exposure before glioma surgery was limited to six or fewer days. Approximately 990,000 peripheral T cells were targeted at roughly 4.5- to 11-fold coverage.

Looked up from germline, CDR1 is MNHEY and CDR2 is SVGAGI. The CDR3 extends over 13 amino acids. Study-wide results and limits: Tissue-blood divergence was below expectation in non-neoplastic patients, above in gliomas.

A single count supports this clonotype. Its antigen is undetermined. The germline gene is not matched at one end of the junction; a read error may be the cause. Using RNA template, CDR3s of TCR alpha and beta were amplified with iRepertoire arm-PCR. One-step reverse transcription and amplification started from approximately 100-400 ng of tissue mRNA or PBMC total RNA. TCRdb re-derived calls from the multiplex PCR reads in MiXCR, one entry per CDR3 protein. Of 300,000 to 450,000 distinct CDR3 sequences detected, less than 50% appear once; the ten largest clones hold 12%. The J gene is TRBJ2-7, the V gene TRBV6-5; the D is unclear. The sample comprised glioma tissue, nonneoplastic brain tissue, or PBMCs (not recorded which). The receptor was isolated from a human donor with low-grade glioma or glioblastoma, undergoing nonglioma brain surgery, or in good health (not recorded which). In DNA, the CDR3 is TGTGCCAGCAGTTACTCGAAGGTCTACGAGAAGTACTTC. This translates into CASSYSKVYEKYF.